A selection of T cell receptor beta chains follows, all from one sample in a study of cytomegalovirus exposure and HLA in healthy donors. Profiled with immunoSEQ multiplex PCR; TCRdb holds only in-frame clones, not every one. Of some 190,000 clones listed, around 75% were seen once; the top ten hold approximately 2.9%. Input material: PBMCs. The receptors were sampled from a female donor in good health and CMV-seronegative. Each CDR3 is given with its conserved first and last residue. The order of the fields is CDR3 protein, V gene.

CDR3aa: CSVTLADLSYNEQFF
v_gene: TRBV29-1

CDR3aa: CASSQETGGWGYTF
v_gene: TRBV4-3

CDR3aa: CASSQGGRSHEQYF
v_gene: TRBV4-3

CDR3aa: CSVETRGGQNYNEQFF
v_gene: TRBV29-1

CDR3aa: CASSLGGNTGELFF
v_gene: TRBV2

CDR3aa: CASSLDRGNYGYTF
v_gene: TRBV5-6

CDR3aa: CASGFSAGYEQYF
v_gene: TRBV12-5

CDR3aa: CASGLGLAGTDTQYF
v_gene: TRBV12-5

CDR3aa: CASSPRAGTGGDGYTF
v_gene: TRBV9

CDR3aa: CASSLAGYLQPQHF
v_gene: TRBV5-6

CDR3aa: CASSVGASGAYNEQFF
v_gene: TRBV9

CDR3aa: CASSSTGADTEAFF
v_gene: TRBV7-9

CDR3aa: CASSERLAGGTISYEQYF
v_gene: TRBV6-1

CDR3aa: CASRTGPSLGAFF
v_gene: TRBV19

CDR3aa: CAPSGSAGGNSLEQYF
v_gene: TRBV27

CDR3aa: CASSIRTGEVTGNTIYF
v_gene: TRBV11-3

CDR3aa: CASSVVAGELFF
v_gene: TRBV9

CDR3aa: CASSLRLSYGYTF
v_gene: TRBV7-2

CDR3aa: CASRHRDRGRKEETQYF
v_gene: TRBV2

CDR3aa: CASSPYPGQGYEQYF
v_gene: TRBV27

CDR3aa: CASSFLTTSGRRNEQFF
v_gene: TRBV27

CDR3aa: CASSSTGQNEQFF
v_gene: TRBV5-1

CDR3aa: CASSLDRAAYGYTF
v_gene: TRBV5-8

CDR3aa: CASRHVQGSTYNEQFF
v_gene: TRBV2

CDR3aa: CASSVKGARITEAFF
v_gene: TRBV5-1

CDR3aa: CASTSTAYNSPLHF
v_gene: TRBV28

CDR3aa: CAWSGQGSGELFF
v_gene: TRBV30

CDR3aa: CASPPETGASYNEQFF
v_gene: TRBV23-1

CDR3aa: CASSEYHNSYEQYF
v_gene: TRBV25-1

CDR3aa: CASSQEGDTGGPYEQYF
v_gene: TRBV4-3

CDR3aa: CASSLDPVGDFAPLHF
v_gene: TRBV11-2

CDR3aa: CASSLLAAEQYF
v_gene: TRBV7-6

CDR3aa: CANNSGNRGSVANQPQHF
v_gene: TRBV27

CDR3aa: CATDRGESSTDTQYF
v_gene: TRBV11-1

CDR3aa: CASSFGDSPLNTEAFF
v_gene: TRBV5-1

CDR3aa: CASSLIYSSYEQYF
v_gene: TRBV5-6

CDR3aa: CASSYPGGAEQYF
v_gene: TRBV5-1

CDR3aa: CASSPGTGVGVYEQYF
v_gene: TRBV6-6

CDR3aa: CASSIGLQGTRGYTF
v_gene: TRBV19

CDR3aa: CASTLGVGYMNTEAFF
v_gene: TRBV7-9

CDR3aa: CASSQEVAGPETQYF
v_gene: TRBV4-1

CDR3aa: CASSLVQGDTEAFF
v_gene: TRBV5-1

CDR3aa: CASSDRQGLSYEQYF
v_gene: TRBV5-1

CDR3aa: CASSSGTGAHGELFF
v_gene: TRBV5-4

CDR3aa: CASSVASNNEQFF
v_gene: TRBV9

CDR3aa: CASSVASSPLHF
v_gene: TRBV9

CDR3aa: CASRGTGRYEQYF
v_gene: TRBV6-5

CDR3aa: CASSESSGSSDTQYF
v_gene: TRBV25-1

CDR3aa: CASSDPEGAGGITDTQYF
v_gene: TRBV9

CDR3aa: CASRFGPPPAHEQFF
v_gene: TRBV7-3

CDR3aa: CASSPGLARTDTQYF
v_gene: TRBV18

CDR3aa: CASSSRSDTGELFF
v_gene: TRBV7-6

CDR3aa: CASSARTRVPYEQYF
v_gene: TRBV28

CDR3aa: CASSFWNSGGTEAFF
v_gene: TRBV7-9

CDR3aa: CASSFRAGGKTDTQYF
v_gene: TRBV28